One and the same sample provided the 2 T cell receptor beta chains below, sequenced in a study of a mutant IDH1 vaccine in newly diagnosed glioma. As to time point: week 5, during vaccination. A 20-mer mutant IDH1 peptide at 300 ug was injected subcutaneously with topical imiquimod. Data came from immunoSEQ multiplex PCR; TCRdb stores just in-frame clones and leaves some out. The sample lists about 40,000 clones; roughly nine tenths were seen once. These TCRs are of unknown antigen specificity. The starting material was PBMCs, obtained from a glioma patient whose treatment included an IDH1 peptide vaccine. All receptors derive from a man aged 50 to 60 with glioma.

This clone was picked up one time. This chain joins TRBV30 and TRBJ1-3; unclear D gene. The length of the CDR3 is 13 residues. Germline V gives CDR1 GTSNPN, CDR2 SVGIG (reference sequence). V was shortened by 3 bases and J by 4 bases, with 10 bases between the two germline ends. The CDR3: CAWSLLRGNTIYF. The DNA for the CDR3 is TGTGCCTGGAGCTTATTACGGGGAAACACCATATATTTT.

The rearrangement uses TRBV28 and TRBJ1-1; D gene ambiguous. V shed 4 bases and J shed 3 bases, with 9 bases lying between them. Germline V gene sequence: CDR1 MDHEN, CDR2 SYDVKM. The length of the CDR3 is 13 residues. CDR3 amino acids: CASSSPADTEAFF. The CDR3 region has the DNA TGTGCCAGCAGTTCTCCCGCGGACACTGAAGCTTTCTTT.